This T cell receptor beta chain was identified in a study of shared clonotypes between healthy human individuals. This clone appeared once. Its antigen is not identified. Across several immunoSEQ plates, the genomic DNA of each subset was split evenly. Only in-frame clones appear in the TCRdb table, and some are missing; sequencing was by immunoSEQ multiplex PCR. Of 400,000 to 550,000 clones in the sample, roughly 78% were seen once. Study-level results: A limitation of the genetic and exposure-history diversity represented arose from few donors.

The TCR originated in a woman in her thirties or forties in good health. Some clones in this sample may be carry-over from other donors' samples. The sequencing input was PBMCs.

Written as DNA, the CDR3 is TGCGCCAGCAGCTTGCAGGGTTCCTACGAGCAGTACTTC. This translates into CASSLQGSYEQYF. This chain joins TRBV5-1 and TRBJ2-7; D may be TRBD1 (5 bases). With 1 base removed from V and 1 base from J, the gap between germline ends came to 6 bases. The CDR3 consists of 13 residues. Per the germline V gene, CDR1 is SGHRS and CDR2 is YFSETQ.